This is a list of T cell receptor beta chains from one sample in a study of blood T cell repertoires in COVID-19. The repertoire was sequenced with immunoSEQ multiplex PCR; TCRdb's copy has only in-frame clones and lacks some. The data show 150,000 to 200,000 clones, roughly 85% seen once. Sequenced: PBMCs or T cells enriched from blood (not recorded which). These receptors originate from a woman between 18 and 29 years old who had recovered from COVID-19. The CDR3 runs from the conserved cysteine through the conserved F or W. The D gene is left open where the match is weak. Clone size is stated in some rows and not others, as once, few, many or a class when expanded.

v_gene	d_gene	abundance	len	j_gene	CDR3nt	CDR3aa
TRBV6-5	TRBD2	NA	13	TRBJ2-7	TGTGCCAGCAGCTGGACTAGCGGCTACGAGCAGTACTTC	CASSWTSGYEQYF
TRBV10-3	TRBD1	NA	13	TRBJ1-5	TGTGCCATCAGTGAGGGGGACAGTTTGACCCAGCATTTT	CAISEGDSLTQHF
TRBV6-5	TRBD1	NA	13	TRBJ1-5	TGTGCCAGCAGTTGGGACAGGGCTCAGCCCCAGCATTTT	CASSWDRAQPQHF
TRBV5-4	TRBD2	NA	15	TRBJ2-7	TGTGCCAGCAGCACCACAAGCGGGAGGGCCAACGAGCAGTACTTC	CASSTTSGRANEQYF
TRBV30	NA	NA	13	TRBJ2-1	TGTGCCGGGGTGGGCGGGACCTACAATGAGCAGTTCTTC	CAGVGGTYNEQFF
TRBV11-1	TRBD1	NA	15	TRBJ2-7	TGTGCCAGCAGCTTAGAGCTGGACAGGGGCTACGAGCAGTACTTC	CASSLELDRGYEQYF
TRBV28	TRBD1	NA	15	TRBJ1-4	TGTGCCAGCAGTCTGCCGGGACAGGGTGGTGAAAAACTGTTTTTT	CASSLPGQGGEKLFF
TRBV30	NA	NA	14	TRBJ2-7	TGTGCCTGGAGTATTGGGGGAGGCGTAGACGAGCAGTACTTC	CAWSIGGGVDEQYF
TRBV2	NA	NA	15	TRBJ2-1	TGTGCCAGCAGACCGCTAGCGAGTTCCTACAATGAGCAGTTCTTC	CASRPLASSYNEQFF
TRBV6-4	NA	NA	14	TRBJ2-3	TGTGCCACTAAGGGGACGGGACACACAGATACGCAGTATTTT	CATKGTGHTDTQYF
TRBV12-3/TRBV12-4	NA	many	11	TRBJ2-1	TGTGCCAGCAGTTTCAGCGGTGAGCAGTTCTTC	CASSFSGEQFF
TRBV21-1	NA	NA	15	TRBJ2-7	TGTGCCAGCAGCAAGTGGACAGGGGCGGCCTACGAGCAGTACTTC	CASSKWTGAAYEQYF
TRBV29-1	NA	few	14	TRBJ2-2	TGCAGCGTTCGTGAGAACCCGATGACCGGGGAGCTGTTTTTT	CSVRENPMTGELFF
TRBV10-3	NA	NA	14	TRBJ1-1	TGTGCCATCAGTGAATTTTTGGTAGACACTGAAGCTTTCTTT	CAISEFLVDTEAFF
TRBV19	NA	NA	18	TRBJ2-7	TGTGCCAGTAGTAAGGTAGCGGACAGGCGCTTGGCTTCTACCGAGCAGTACTTC	CASSKVADRRLASTEQYF
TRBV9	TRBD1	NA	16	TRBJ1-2	TGTGCCAGCAGCGGGACGGGACAGGGTATTTCTTATGGCTACACCTTC	CASSGTGQGISYGYTF
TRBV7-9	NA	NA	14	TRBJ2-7	TGTGCCAGCAGCTTAGCGCTCCAGGGATACGAGCAGTACTTC	CASSLALQGYEQYF
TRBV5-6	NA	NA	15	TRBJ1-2	TGTGCCAGCAGCGCACAGGGTCGGGCCCTCGATGGCTACACCTTC	CASSAQGRALDGYTF
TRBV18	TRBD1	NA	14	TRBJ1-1	TGTGCCAGCTCACTCCAGGGGGCGCGGGCTGAAGCTTTCTTT	CASSLQGARAEAFF
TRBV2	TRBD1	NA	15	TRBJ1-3	TGTGCCAGCAGTGAGACAGGGGGCTCTGGAAACACCATATATTTT	CASSETGGSGNTIYF
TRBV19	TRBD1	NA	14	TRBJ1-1	TGTGCCAGTAGGTTGACAGGGGGCATCACTGAAGCTTTCTTT	CASRLTGGITEAFF
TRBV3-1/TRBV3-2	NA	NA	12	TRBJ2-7	TGTGCCAGCAGCCAGGGCCCCTACGAGCAGTACTTC	CASSQGPYEQYF
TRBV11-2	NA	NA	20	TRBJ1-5	TGTGCCAGCAGCTTAGATTCTATGGGCGAATCACAATATAGCAATCAGCCCCAGCATTTT	CASSLDSMGESQYSNQPQHF
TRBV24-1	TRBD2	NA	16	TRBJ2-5	TGTGCCACCAGTGACATGACACGGGGGGGACAAGAGACCCAGTACTTC	CATSDMTRGGQETQYF
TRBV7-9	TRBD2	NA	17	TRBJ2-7	TGTGCCAGCAGCTTAGATTATGGTAGCGAGGGAGGGTACGAGCAGTACTTC	CASSLDYGSEGGYEQYF
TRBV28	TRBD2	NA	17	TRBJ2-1	TGTGCCAGCACTCTTCCGGGACTAGCGGGAGCGGGTAATGAGCAGTTCTTC	CASTLPGLAGAGNEQFF
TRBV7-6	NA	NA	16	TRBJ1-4	TGTGCCAGCAGCCCCACTTGGGGAGGGGCGAATGAAAAACTGTTTTTT	CASSPTWGGANEKLFF
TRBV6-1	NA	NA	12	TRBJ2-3	TGTGCCAGCAGTGAGACCAGGGAAACGCAGTATTTT	CASSETRETQYF
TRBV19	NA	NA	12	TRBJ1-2	TGTGCCAGTAGTTGGAGGGCTTATGGCTACACCTTC	CASSWRAYGYTF
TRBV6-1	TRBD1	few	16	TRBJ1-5	TGTGCCAGCAGTGAAGCACTCGGGACAGAAAATCAGCCCCAGCATTTT	CASSEALGTENQPQHF
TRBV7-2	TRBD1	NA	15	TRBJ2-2	TGTGCCAGCAGCTTACACCCACAGGGGGCCGCGGAGCTGTTTTTT	CASSLHPQGAAELFF
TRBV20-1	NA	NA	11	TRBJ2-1	TGCAGTACGACTGACCTGGATGAGCAGTTCTTC	CSTTDLDEQFF
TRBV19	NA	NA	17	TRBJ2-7	TGTGCCAGTAGCCGGAGTTGGCGGGATCATAGGTCGGACGAGCAGTACTTC	CASSRSWRDHRSDEQYF
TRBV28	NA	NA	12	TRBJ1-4	TGTGCCAGCTCCCAGGGTAATGAAAAACTGTTTTTT	CASSQGNEKLFF
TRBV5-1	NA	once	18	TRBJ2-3	TGCGCCAGCAGCCTGGCCGGGGGGCACAAATCTAGCACAGATACGCAGTATTTT	CASSLAGGHKSSTDTQYF
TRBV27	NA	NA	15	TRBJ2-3	TGTGCCAGCAGTTCCGGGAACGTGTGGGGAGATACGCAGTATTTT	CASSSGNVWGDTQYF
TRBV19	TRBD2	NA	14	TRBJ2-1	TGTGCCAGTGGACTAGCGGGAGGCGCGGATGAGCAGTTCTTC	CASGLAGGADEQFF
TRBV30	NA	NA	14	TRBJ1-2	TGTGCCTGGAGTGCAGGGATTCTTAACTATGGCTACACCTTC	CAWSAGILNYGYTF
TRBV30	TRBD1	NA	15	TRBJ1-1	TGTGCCTGGAGGATGACAGGGATATTTAACACTGAAGCTTTCTTT	CAWRMTGIFNTEAFF
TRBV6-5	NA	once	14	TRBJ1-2	TGTGCCAGCAAGAGCGGGGAATTGACTCGGGGCTACACCTTC	CASKSGELTRGYTF
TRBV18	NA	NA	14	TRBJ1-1	TGTGCCAGCTCTGTAAACGTTGGAGGGTCTGAAGCTTTCTTT	CASSVNVGGSEAFF
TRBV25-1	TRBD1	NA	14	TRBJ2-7	TGTGCCAGCAGTGATGACAGGGGGCAAGTCGAGCAGTACTTC	CASSDDRGQVEQYF
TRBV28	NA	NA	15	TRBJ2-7	TGTGCCAGCAGGTCCGGGACTCACAAATCCTACGAGCAGTACTTC	CASRSGTHKSYEQYF
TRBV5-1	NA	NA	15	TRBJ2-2	TGCGCCAGCAGCTTGGTTCAGTCGAACACCGGGGAGCTGTTTTTT	CASSLVQSNTGELFF
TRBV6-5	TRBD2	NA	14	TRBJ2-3	TGTGCCAGCAGCAAGGGACTAGCAGGAGATACGCAGTATTTT	CASSKGLAGDTQYF
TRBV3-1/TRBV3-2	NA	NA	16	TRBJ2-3	TGTGCCAGCAGCCAGACCGGGACTGCTAATTCGGTTACGCAGTATTTT	CASSQTGTANSVTQYF
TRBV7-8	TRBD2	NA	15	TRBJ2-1	TGTGCCAGCAGCCCTACGGGACTAGGGATGGGTGAGCAGTTCTTC	CASSPTGLGMGEQFF
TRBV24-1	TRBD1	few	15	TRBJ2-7	TGTGCCACCAGTCAGGGGGCGGAAAGTGTCCACGAGCAGTACTTC	CATSQGAESVHEQYF
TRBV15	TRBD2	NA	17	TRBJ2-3	TGTGCCACCAGCAGCGGCCCTAGCGGGGCTAGCACAGATACGCAGTATTTT	CATSSGPSGASTDTQYF
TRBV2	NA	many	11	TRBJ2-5	TGTGCCAGCAGTTTAGAAGAGACCCAGTACTTC	CASSLEETQYF
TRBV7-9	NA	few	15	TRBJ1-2	TGTGCCAGCAGCTTAGCCCCGCAGGGGACCTATGGCTACACCTTC	CASSLAPQGTYGYTF
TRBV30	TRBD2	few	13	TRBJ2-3	TGTGCCTGGAGGACGGGAGGGACAGATACGCAGTATTTT	CAWRTGGTDTQYF
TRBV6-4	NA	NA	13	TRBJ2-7	TGTGCCAGCAGCGCGACTAGTTCGGGCGAGCAGTACTTC	CASSATSSGEQYF